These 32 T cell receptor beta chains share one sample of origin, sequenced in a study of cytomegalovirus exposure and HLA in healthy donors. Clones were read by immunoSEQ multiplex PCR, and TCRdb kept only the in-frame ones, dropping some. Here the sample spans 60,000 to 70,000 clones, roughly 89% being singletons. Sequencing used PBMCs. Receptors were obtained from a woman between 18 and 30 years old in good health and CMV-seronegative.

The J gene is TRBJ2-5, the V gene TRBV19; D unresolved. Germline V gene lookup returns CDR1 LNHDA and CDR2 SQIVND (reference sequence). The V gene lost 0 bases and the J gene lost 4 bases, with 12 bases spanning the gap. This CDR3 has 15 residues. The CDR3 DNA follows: TGTGCCAGTAGTATAGAGGCTAGTTCAAGAGAGACCCAGTACTTC. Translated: CASSIEASSRETQYF.

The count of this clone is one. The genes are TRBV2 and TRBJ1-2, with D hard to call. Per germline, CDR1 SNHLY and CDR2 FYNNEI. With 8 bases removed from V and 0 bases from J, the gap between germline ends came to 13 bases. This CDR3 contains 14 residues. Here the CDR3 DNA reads TGTGCCAGCGAAGTCCAGGCAGCTAACTATGGCTACACCTTC. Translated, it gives CASEVQAANYGYTF.

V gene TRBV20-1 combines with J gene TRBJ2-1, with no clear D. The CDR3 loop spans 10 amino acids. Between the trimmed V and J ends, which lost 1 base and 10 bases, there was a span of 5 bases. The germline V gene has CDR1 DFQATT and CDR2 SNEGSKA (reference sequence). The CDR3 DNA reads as TGCAGTGCTAGAGTCGGGGAGCAGTTCTTC. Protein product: CSARVGEQFF.

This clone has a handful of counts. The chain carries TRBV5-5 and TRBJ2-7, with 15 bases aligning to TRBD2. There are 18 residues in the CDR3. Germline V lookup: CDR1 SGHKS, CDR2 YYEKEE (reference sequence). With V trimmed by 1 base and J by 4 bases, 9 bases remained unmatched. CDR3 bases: TGTGCCAGCAGCTTGAAAGGACTAGCGGGGGGGGGATGGTACGAGCAGTACTTC. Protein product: CASSLKGLAGGGWYEQYF.

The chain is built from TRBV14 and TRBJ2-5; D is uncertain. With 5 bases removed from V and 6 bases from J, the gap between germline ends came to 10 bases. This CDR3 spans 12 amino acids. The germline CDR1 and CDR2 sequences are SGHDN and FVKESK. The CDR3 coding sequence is TGTGCCAGCAGCGCTAGTGAGAAGACCCAGTACTTC. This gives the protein CASSASEKTQYF.

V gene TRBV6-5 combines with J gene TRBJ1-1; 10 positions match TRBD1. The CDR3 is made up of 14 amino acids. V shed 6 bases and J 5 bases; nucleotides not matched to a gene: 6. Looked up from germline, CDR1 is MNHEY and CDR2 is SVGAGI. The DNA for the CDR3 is TGTGCCAGCAGCATGGGACAGGGGACAACTGAAGCTTTCTTT. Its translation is CASSMGQGTTEAFF.

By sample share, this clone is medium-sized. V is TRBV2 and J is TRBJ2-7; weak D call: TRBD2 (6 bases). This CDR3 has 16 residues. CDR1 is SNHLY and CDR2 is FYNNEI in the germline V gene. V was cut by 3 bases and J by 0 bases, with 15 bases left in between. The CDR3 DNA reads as TGTGCCAGCAGTGAGGTATTGGGGCGGGGCTCCTACGAGCAGTACTTC. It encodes CASSEVLGRGSYEQYF.

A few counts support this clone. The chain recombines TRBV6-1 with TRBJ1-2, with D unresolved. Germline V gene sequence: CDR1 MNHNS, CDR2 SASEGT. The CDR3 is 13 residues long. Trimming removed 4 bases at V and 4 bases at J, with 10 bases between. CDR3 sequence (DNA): TGTGCCAGCAGTGCGACATCCTTCTATGGCTACACCTTC. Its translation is CASSATSFYGYTF.

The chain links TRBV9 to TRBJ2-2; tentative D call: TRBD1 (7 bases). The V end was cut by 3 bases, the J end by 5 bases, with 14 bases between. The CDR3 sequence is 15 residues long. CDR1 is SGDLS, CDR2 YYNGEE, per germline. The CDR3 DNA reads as TGTGCCAGCAGCGCCCAGGGGGGCGGTACCGGGGAGCTGTTTTTT. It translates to CASSAQGGGTGELFF.

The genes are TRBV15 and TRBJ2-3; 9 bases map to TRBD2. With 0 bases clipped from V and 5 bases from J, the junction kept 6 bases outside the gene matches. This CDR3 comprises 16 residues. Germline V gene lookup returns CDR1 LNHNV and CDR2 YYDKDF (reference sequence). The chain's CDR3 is CATSREASGVIDTQYF. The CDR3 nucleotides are TGTGCCACCAGCAGAGAGGCTAGCGGGGTGATAGATACGCAGTATTTT.

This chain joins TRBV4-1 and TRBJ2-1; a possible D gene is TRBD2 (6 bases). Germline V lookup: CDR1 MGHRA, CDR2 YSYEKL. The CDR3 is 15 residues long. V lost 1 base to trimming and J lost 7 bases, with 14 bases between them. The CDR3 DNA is TGCGCCAGCAGCCAAGTGGCACTAGCTTGGAATGAGCAGTTCTTC. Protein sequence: CASSQVALAWNEQFF.

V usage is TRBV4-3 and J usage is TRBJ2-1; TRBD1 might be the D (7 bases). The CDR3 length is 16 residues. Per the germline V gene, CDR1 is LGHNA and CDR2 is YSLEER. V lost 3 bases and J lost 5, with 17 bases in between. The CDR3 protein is CASSQDQGGPDNEQFF. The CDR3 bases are TGCGCCAGCAGCCAGGATCAGGGGGGCCCAGACAATGAGCAGTTCTTC.

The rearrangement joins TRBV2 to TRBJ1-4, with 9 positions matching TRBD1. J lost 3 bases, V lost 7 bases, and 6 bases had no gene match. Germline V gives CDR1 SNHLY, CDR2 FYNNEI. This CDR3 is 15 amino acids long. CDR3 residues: CASTLQGAANEKLFF. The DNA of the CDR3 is TGTGCCAGCACCCTACAGGGGGCGGCTAATGAAAAACTGTTTTTT.

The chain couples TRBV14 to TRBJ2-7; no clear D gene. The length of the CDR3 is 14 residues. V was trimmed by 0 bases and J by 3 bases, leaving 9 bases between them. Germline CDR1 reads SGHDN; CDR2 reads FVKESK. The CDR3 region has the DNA TGTGCCAGCAGCCAAGATCTAGGCAGCTACGAGCAGTACTTC. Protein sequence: CASSQDLGSYEQYF.

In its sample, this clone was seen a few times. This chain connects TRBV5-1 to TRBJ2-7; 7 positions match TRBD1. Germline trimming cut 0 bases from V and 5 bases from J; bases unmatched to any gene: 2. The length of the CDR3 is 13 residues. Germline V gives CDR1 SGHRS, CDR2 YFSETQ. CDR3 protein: CASSLGDRDEQYF. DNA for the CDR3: TGCGCCAGCAGCTTGGGAGACAGGGACGAGCAGTACTTC.

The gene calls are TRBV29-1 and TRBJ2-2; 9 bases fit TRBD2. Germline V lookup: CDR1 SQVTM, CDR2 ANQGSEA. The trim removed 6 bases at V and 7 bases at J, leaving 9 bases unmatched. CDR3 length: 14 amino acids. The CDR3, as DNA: TGCAGCGTCCGAGCGGGAGGCCGGGACGGGGAGCTGTTTTTT. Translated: CSVRAGGRDGELFF.

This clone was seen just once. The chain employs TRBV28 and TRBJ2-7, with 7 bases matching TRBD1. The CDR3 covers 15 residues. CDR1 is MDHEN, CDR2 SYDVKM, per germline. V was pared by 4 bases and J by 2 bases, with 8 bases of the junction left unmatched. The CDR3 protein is CASSSEGAYPYEQYF. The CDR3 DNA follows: TGTGCCAGCAGTTCAGAGGGGGCGTACCCCTACGAGCAGTACTTC.

The DNA for the CDR3 is TGTGCCAGCAGCCCGGGACTTTTCACAGATACGCAGTATTTT. Protein product: CASSPGLFTDTQYF. The chain joins TRBV7-3 to TRBJ2-3, with TRBD2 as a possible D gene (6 bases). The V end lost 5 bases, the J end lost 2 bases, and 11 bases lay between the germline ends. CDR1 and CDR2 from the germline V gene are SGHTA and FQGTGA. This CDR3 comprises 14 residues.

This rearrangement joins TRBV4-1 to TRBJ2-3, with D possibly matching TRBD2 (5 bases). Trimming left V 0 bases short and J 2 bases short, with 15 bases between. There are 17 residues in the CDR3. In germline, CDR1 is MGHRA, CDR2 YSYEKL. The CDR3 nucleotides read TGCGCCAGCAGCCAAGAATTCCGGGAACCGTTCACAGATACGCAGTATTTT. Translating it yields CASSQEFREPFTDTQYF.

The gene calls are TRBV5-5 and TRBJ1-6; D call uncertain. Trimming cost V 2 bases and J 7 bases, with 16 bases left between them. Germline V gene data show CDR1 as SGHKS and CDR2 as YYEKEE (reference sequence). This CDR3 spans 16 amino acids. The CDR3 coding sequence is TGTGCCAGCAGCTTTACCACCCAGGTACCCAATTCACCCCTCCACTTT. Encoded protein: CASSFTTQVPNSPLHF.

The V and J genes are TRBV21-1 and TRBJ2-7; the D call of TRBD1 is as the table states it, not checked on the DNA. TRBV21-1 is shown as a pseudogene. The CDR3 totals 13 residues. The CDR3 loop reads CASSTGQGYEQYF. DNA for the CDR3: TGTGCCAGCAGTACGGGACAGGGCTACGAGCAGTACTTC.

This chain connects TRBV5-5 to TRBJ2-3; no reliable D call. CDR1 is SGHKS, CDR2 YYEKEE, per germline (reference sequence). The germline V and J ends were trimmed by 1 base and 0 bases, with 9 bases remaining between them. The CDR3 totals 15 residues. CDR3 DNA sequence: TGTGCCAGCAGCTTGAACACGGGTAGCACAGATACGCAGTATTTT. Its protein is CASSLNTGSTDTQYF.

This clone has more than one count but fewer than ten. CDR3 sequence: CASSETPPAQYF. CDR3 in DNA: TGTGCCAGCAGTGAGACTCCCCCGGCGCAGTACTTC. The V call is TRBV2, the J call TRBJ2-7, with unresolved D. This CDR3 has 12 amino acids. The ends were cut back, 3 bases at V and 9 bases at J, with 12 bases in the middle. Germline CDR1 and CDR2: SNHLY and FYNNEI.

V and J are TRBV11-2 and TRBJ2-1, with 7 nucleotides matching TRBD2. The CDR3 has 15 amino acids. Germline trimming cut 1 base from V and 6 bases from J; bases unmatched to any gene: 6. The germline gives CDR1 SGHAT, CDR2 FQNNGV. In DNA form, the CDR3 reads TGTGCCAGCAGCTTAGGCGGACTAGGGCCCAATGAGCAGTTCTTC. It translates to CASSLGGLGPNEQFF.

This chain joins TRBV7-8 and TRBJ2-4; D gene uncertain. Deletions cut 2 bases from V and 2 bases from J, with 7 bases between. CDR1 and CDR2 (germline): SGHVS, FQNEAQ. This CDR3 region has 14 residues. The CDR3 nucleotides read TGTGCCAGCAGCTTAACCCCTACCAAAAACATTCAGTACTTC. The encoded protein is CASSLTPTKNIQYF.

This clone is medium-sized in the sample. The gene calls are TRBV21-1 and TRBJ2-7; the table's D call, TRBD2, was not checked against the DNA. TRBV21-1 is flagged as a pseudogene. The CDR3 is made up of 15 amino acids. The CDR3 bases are TGTGCCAGCAGCAAACGTGGGAGCCCTTCCGACGAGCAGTACTTC. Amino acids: CASSKRGSPSDEQYF.

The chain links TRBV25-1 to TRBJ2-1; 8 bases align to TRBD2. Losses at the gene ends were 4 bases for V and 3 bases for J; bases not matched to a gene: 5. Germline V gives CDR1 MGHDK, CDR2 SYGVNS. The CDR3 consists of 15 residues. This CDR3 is CASSGLARGYNEQFF. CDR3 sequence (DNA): TGTGCCAGCAGTGGACTAGCGAGGGGCTACAATGAGCAGTTCTTC.

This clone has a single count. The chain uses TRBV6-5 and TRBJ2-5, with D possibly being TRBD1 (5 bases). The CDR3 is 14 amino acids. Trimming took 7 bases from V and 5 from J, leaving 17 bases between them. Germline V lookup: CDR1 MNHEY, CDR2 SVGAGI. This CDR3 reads CASTEAGKTETQYF. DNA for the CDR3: TGTGCCAGCACTGAGGCAGGGAAGACGGAGACCCAGTACTTC.

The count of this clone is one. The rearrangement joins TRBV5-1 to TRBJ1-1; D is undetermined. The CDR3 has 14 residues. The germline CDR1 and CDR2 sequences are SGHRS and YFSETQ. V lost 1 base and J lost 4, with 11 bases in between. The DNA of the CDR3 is TGCGCCAGCAGCTTGAAAAATTCGGGCACTGAAGCTTTCTTT. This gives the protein CASSLKNSGTEAFF.

As DNA, the CDR3 is TGTGCCAGCAGCGTAGTTCTAGGGGGCACCGGGGAGCTGTTTTTT. It is translated as CASSVVLGGTGELFF. The chain combines TRBV9 with TRBJ2-2, with D perhaps TRBD1 (6 bases). Germline CDR1 and CDR2: SGDLS and YYNGEE. CDR3 length equals 15 residues. V shed 0 bases and J shed 4 bases, with 10 bases lying between them.

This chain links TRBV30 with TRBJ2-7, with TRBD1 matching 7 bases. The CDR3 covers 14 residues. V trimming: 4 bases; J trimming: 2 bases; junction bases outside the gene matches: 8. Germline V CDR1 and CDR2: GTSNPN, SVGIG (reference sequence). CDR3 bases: TGTGCCTGGACCCCGGGACAGCTTGCCTACGAGCAGTACTTC. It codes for CAWTPGQLAYEQYF.

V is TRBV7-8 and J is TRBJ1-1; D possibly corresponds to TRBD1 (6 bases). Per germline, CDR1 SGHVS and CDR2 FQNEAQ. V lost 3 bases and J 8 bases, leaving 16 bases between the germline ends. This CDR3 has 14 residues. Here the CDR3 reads CASSFRGSSSEAFF. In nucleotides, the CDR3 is TGTGCCAGCAGCTTTAGGGGGAGTTCATCCGAAGCTTTCTTT.